The source of this T cell receptor beta chain is a study of blood T cell repertoires in COVID-19. On the study more broadly: Both acute and convalescent COVID-19 samples were obtained from the United States, Italy and Spain. Sources were T cells, B-cell-depleted T cells, or PBMCs; the material itself was cDNA or gDNA.

Original methodology: Counts of nucleated cells, estimated from reference gene primer amplification, were obtained. Libraries were prepared by immunoSEQ multiplex PCR; TCRdb keeps only in-frame clonotypes and omits some of them. V and J calls and clone size are those listed in that table; D and trimming were worked out from the DNA. The sample consists of over 40,000 clones, roughly nine tenths of them appearing once. Germline-derived CDR1 and CDR2 are SGHRS and YFSETQ. This CDR3 contains 14 residues. Trimming took off 0 bases at V and 1 base at J, with 5 bases between the two ends. This receptor was identified in a man between 65 and 85 years old with acute or convalescent COVID-19. The J gene is TRBJ2-4, the V gene TRBV5-1; D is unclear. Material: peripheral blood. The chain's CDR3 is CASSLVGAKNIQYF. CDR3 DNA sequence: TGCGCCAGCAGCTTGGTCGGGGCCAAAAACATTCAGTACTTC.